This T cell receptor beta chain was documented in a study of response to subunit inactivated influenza vaccine. General study results and limits: The authors proposed limited new T cell recruitment per seasonal influenza vaccination.

The CDR3 is made up of 16 amino acids. V shed 2 bases, J shed 6 bases, and the junction held 11 bases outside the gene matches. CDR1 is ENHRY, CDR2 SYGVKD, per germline. This clonotype was counted many times. Its specificity is not known. TCRdb independently ran MiXCR on the RT-PCR reads; one entry per CDR3 protein. Of about 520,000 distinct CDR3 sequences listed, approximately 11% are singletons. The chain recombines TRBV10-3 with TRBJ2-3, with 7 nucleotides matching TRBD2. Sequences were derived from PBMCs from blood, sampled 35 to 45 days after vaccination. The clonotype comes from a man aged 50 or older who received an inactivated influenza vaccine. The CDR3 loop is CAISEDGGGPQDTQYF. CDR3 coding DNA: TGTGCCATCAGTGAGGATGGCGGGGGACCTCAGGATACGCAGTATTTT.